A single sample is the source of the 20 T cell receptor beta chains below, sequenced in a study of Graves' ophthalmopathy and Graves' hyperthyroidism. Scientists amplified the TCR beta CDR3 regions from RNA transcripts. First-round RT-PCR relied on HTBI primers, and a second-round multiplex PCR came next. TCRdb recomputed calls from the multiplex PCR reads with MiXCR, one row per CDR3 protein. The data contain more than 550,000 distinct CDR3 sequences, approximately 39% of them singletons. Sequencing was done on a sample of peripheral blood. These receptors all stem from an adult man with Graves' ophthalmopathy.

This clonotype was counted at least ten times. The rearrangement joins TRBV7-2 to TRBJ2-7; D could derive from TRBD1 or TRBD2 (5 bases each). Deletions cut 1 base from V and 2 bases from J, with 12 bases between. Germline V gene data show CDR1 as SGHTA and CDR2 as FQGNSA. The CDR3 is made up of 15 amino acids. The CDR3 nucleotides read TGTGCCAGCAGCTTAGGGGGGTACGGCACCTACGAGCAGTACTTC. Amino acid sequence: CASSLGGYGTYEQYF.

The chain employs TRBV29-1 and TRBJ1-2, with 7 nucleotides matching TRBD1. The CDR3 covers 12 residues. Germline CDR1 is SQVTM and CDR2 is ANQGSEA. J lost 6 bases, V lost 6 bases, and 7 bases had no gene match. The CDR3 DNA reads TGCAGCGTCCGGGACAGTGGACATGGCTACACCTTC. It encodes CSVRDSGHGYTF.

This chain joins TRBV9 and TRBJ1-2; D is perhaps TRBD1 (6 bases). The CDR3 covers 16 residues. Trimming took 3 bases from V and 0 from J, leaving 15 bases between them. CDR1 and CDR2 (germline): SGDLS, YYNGEE. CDR3: CASSETGQGSNYGYTF. The CDR3 region has the DNA TGTGCCAGCAGCGAAACAGGGCAGGGTTCTAACTATGGCTACACCTTC.

Concerning this clonotype itself: A much larger clone lies one base from this, so it may be a read error. The chain joins TRBV2 to TRBJ2-2; D perhaps matches TRBD2 (5 bases). Germline lookup yields CDR1 SNHLY and CDR2 FYNNEI. The CDR3 totals 13 residues. The CDR3 DNA reads TGTGCCAGCATACCAGCGAATACCGGGGAGCTGCTTTTT. Translated: CASIPANTGELLF.

The chain couples TRBV19 to TRBJ1-2; no firm D call. The CDR3 sequence is 12 residues long. Germline CDR1 reads LNHDA; CDR2 reads SQIVND (reference sequence). CDR3 nucleotide sequence: TGTGCTGCAAAACAGAATTTTTATGGCTACACCTTC. This gives the protein CAAKQNFYGYTF.

This clonotype showed up many times. It is likely a read error, because the conserved phenylalanine at the end of the CDR3 is missing. No DNA is shown, since the ends of the CDR3 on it are uncertain; the CDR3 is the one TCRdb lists. The V call is TRBV24-1, the J call TRBJ2-7; the table assigns TRBD1, which was not confirmed against the DNA. Germline V lookup: CDR1 KGHDR, CDR2 SFDVKD. A total of 12 residues make up the CDR3, ends included. CDR3 region: CATRPTQDSQTL.

Concerning this clonotype itself: With a much larger clone just one base away, this may be a read error. The genes are TRBV11-2 and TRBJ2-5; TRBD2 matches 7 bases. Germline CDR1 reads SGHAT; CDR2 reads FQNNGV. The CDR3 runs 14 residues. Germline trimming cut 3 bases from V and 11 bases from J; bases unmatched to any gene: 12. CDR3 in amino acids: CASSLGGEGYGQYF. In nucleotides, the CDR3 is TGTGCCAGCAGCTTGGGGGGGGAAGGCTACGGGCAGTACTTC.

The rearrangement joins TRBV19 to TRBJ2-5; 11 nucleotides agree with TRBD2. Germline V CDR1 and CDR2: LNHDA, SQIVND (reference sequence). The V and J ends lost 3 bases and 2 bases, in that order; junction bases with no gene match: 5. The CDR3 extends over 16 amino acids. As DNA, the CDR3 is TGTGCCAGTAGTATGTCCGGGACTAGCGGTCAAGAGACCCAGTACTTC. It translates to CASSMSGTSGQETQYF.

The chain joins TRBV2 to TRBJ2-7; D unclear. The CDR3 covers 16 residues. V lost 0 bases and J lost 5, with 17 bases in between. Germline V lookup: CDR1 SNHLY, CDR2 FYNNEI. CDR3 DNA sequence: TGTGCCAGCAGTGAAGCGCTTTGGCAGTATATCCACGAGCAGTACTTC. Protein sequence: CASSEALWQYIHEQYF.

The chain joins TRBV10-3 to TRBJ1-2, with 10 bases identical to TRBD1. V dropped 9 bases and J dropped 8; count of bases not matched to a gene: 12. Germline assignment: CDR1 ENHRY and CDR2 SYGVKD. This CDR3 is built from 14 residues. The CDR3, as DNA: TGTGCCATTTCACCGGGACAGGGGACTTACGGCTACACCTTC. Translated: CAISPGQGTYGYTF.

As DNA, the CDR3 is TGTGCCAGCAGCCCAGGCGGAGGGGCCCAGCATTTT. Amino acids: CASSPGGGAQHF. V and J are TRBV7-9 and TRBJ1-5, with D tentatively TRBD1 (5 bases). V was trimmed by 5 bases and J by 11 bases, leaving 13 bases between them. The CDR3 has 12 amino acids. Germline values: CDR1 SEHNR, CDR2 FQNEAQ (reference sequence).

On this clonotype itself: A read error may explain this, as a much larger clone is one base away. CDR3 residues: CASVTGTEGQPQHF. In DNA form, the CDR3 reads TGTGCCAGCGTTACCGGGACAGAGGGTCAGCCCCAGCATTTT. The chain joins TRBV6-6 to TRBJ1-5, with 7 bases aligning to TRBD1. CDR3 length: 14 residues. In germline, CDR1 is MNHNY, CDR2 SVGAGI (reference sequence). J lost 6 bases, V lost 8 bases, and 10 bases had no gene match.

Ten or more counts support this clonotype. The gene calls are TRBV10-3 and TRBJ2-5; TRBD2 aligns across 11 bases. The length of the CDR3 is 17 residues. V was pared by 3 bases and J by 3 bases, with 9 bases of the junction left unmatched. Germline V gives CDR1 ENHRY, CDR2 SYGVKD. This CDR3 reads CAISEIASGGPKETQYF. The CDR3 DNA reads as TGTGCCATCAGTGAAATCGCTAGCGGGGGGCCTAAAGAGACCCAGTACTTC.

This clonotype was seen at least ten times. V gene TRBV7-2 combines with J gene TRBJ2-2, with D possibly being TRBD1 (5 bases). With 6 bases removed from V and 0 bases from J, the gap between germline ends came to 14 bases. CDR3 size: 16 residues. Germline CDR1 reads SGHTA; CDR2 reads FQGNSA. CDR3 loop: CASSRLGAANTGELFF. CDR3 bases: TGTGCCAGCAGTCGATTAGGGGCAGCGAACACCGGGGAGCTGTTTTTT.

This clonotype was seen only a few times. The chain uses TRBV30 and TRBJ1-3; no clear D gene. V lost 6 bases to trimming and J lost 3 bases, with 12 bases between them. Germline CDR1 reads GTSNPN; CDR2 reads SVGIG (reference sequence). The CDR3 has 13 amino acids. CDR3 protein: CACELGFGNTIYF. The DNA of the CDR3 is TGTGCCTGTGAACTGGGCTTTGGAAACACCATATATTTT.

The chain joins TRBV7-3 to TRBJ2-7; 7 nucleotides agree with TRBD2. The CDR3 spans 13 residues. Germline V gene lookup returns CDR1 SGHTA and CDR2 FQGTGA. Trimming cost V 6 bases and J 3 bases; bases outside gene matches: 5. The CDR3 protein is CASRLAGDYEQYF. The CDR3 coding sequence is TGTGCCAGCAGATTAGCGGGCGACTACGAGCAGTACTTC.

This clonotype has a handful of counts. The V and J genes are TRBV20-1 and TRBJ2-7, with 9 bases identical to TRBD1. J gave up 0 bases and V 4 bases, and 7 bases lay outside the gene matches. This CDR3 region has 15 residues. CDR1 is DFQATT, CDR2 SNEGSKA, per germline (reference sequence). In DNA form, the CDR3 reads TGCAGTGCTAACCGACAGGGGGAAATCTCCTACGAGCAGTACTTC. Translation: CSANRQGEISYEQYF.

The chain links TRBV12-3 or TRBV12-4 to TRBJ2-2; unclear D gene. This CDR3 has 12 residues. With 5 bases removed from V and 7 bases from J, the gap between germline ends came to 8 bases. The chain's CDR3 is CASSRKGGELFF. DNA of the CDR3: TGTGCCAGCAGTCGCAAGGGCGGGGAGCTGTTTTTT.

The genes are TRBV5-8 and TRBJ2-6; D not resolved. The CDR3 has 14 amino acids. V lost 6 bases and J 0 bases, leaving 7 bases between the germline ends. In germline, CDR1 is SGHTS, CDR2 YDEGEE. Here the CDR3 DNA reads TGTGCCAGCACCTCAGTCTCTGGGGCCAACGTCCTGACTTTC. Amino acids: CASTSVSGANVLTF.

This clonotype was recorded many times. V is TRBV20-1 and J is TRBJ1-1; D is unresolved. Trimming removed 6 bases at V and 0 bases at J, with 17 bases between. CDR1 and CDR2 from the germline V gene are DFQATT and SNEGSKA (reference sequence). The CDR3 sequence is 15 residues long. The CDR3 DNA is TGCAGTGCCCCAACACGTGGACGGATGAACACTGAAGCTTTCTTT. Translated, it gives CSAPTRGRMNTEAFF.